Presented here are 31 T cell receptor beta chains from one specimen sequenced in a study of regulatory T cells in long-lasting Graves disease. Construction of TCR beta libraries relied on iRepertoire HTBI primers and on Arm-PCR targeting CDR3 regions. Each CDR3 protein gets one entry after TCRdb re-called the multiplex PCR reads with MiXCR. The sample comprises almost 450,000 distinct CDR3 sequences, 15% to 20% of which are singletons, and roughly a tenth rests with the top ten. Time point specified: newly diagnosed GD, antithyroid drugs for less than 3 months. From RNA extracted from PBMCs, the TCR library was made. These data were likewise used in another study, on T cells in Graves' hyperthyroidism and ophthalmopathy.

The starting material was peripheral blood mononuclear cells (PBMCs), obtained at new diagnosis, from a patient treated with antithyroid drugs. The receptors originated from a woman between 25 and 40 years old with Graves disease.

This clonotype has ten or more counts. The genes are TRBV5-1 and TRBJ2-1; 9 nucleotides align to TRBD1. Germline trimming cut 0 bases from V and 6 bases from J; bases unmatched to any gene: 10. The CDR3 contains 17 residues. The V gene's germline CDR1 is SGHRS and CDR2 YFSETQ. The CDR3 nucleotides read TGCGCCAGCAGCTTGGGAATGGGGACAGGGTCGTTCAATGAGCAGTTCTTC. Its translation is CASSLGMGTGSFNEQFF.

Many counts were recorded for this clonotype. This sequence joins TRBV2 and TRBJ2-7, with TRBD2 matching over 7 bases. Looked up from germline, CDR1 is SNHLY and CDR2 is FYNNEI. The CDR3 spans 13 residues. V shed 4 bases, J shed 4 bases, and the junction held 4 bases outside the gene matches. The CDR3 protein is CASSASGNYEQYF. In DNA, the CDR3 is TGTGCCAGCAGTGCTAGCGGTAATTACGAGCAGTACTTC.

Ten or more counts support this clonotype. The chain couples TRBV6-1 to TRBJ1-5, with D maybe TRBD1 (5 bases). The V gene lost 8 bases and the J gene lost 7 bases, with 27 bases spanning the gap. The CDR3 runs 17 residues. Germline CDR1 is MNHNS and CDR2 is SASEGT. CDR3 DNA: TGTGCCAGCTCATCCTCCGGGGCAGGAGCAAGGGAGCAGCCCCAGCATTTT. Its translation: CASSSSGAGAREQPQHF.

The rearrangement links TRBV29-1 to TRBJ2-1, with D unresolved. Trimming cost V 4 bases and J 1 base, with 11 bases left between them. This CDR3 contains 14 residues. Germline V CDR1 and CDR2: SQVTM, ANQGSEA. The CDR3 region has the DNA TGCAGCGTTGCGGGCCGGTTGTCCTACAATGAGCAGTTCTTC. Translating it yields CSVAGRLSYNEQFF.

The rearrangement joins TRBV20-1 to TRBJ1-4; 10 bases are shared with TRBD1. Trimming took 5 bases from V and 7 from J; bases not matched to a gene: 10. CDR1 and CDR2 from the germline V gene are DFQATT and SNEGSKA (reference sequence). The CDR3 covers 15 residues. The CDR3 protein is CSAAQPRDRGEKLFF. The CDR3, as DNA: TGCAGTGCTGCACAGCCCAGGGACAGGGGTGAAAAACTGTTTTTT.

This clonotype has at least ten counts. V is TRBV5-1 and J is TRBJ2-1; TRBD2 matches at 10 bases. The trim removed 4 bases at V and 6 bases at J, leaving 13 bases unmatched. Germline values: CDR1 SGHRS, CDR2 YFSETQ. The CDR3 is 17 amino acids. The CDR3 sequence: CASSRNPPSGSTNEQFF. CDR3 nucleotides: TGCGCCAGCAGCCGCAACCCACCTAGCGGGAGTACCAATGAGCAGTTCTTC.

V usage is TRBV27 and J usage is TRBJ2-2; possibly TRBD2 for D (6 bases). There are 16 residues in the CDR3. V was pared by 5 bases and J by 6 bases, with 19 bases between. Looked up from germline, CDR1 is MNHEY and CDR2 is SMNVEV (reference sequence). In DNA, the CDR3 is TGTGCCAGCAGTGCTTCTAGCGCCTGGGCCCCCGGGGAGCTGTTTTTT. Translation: CASSASSAWAPGELFF.

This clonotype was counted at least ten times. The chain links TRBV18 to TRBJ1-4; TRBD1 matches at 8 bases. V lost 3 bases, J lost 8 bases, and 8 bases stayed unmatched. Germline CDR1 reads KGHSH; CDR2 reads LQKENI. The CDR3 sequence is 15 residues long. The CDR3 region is CASSPTTGVSEKLFF. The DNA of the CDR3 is TGTGCCAGCTCACCGACGACAGGGGTTAGCGAAAAACTGTTTTTT. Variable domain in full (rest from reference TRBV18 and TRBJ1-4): NAGVMQNPRHLVRRRGQEARLRCSPMKGHSHVYWYRQLPEEGLKFMVYLQKENIIDESGMPKERFSAEFPKEGPSILRIQQVVRGDSAAYFCASSPTTGVSEKLFFGSGTQLSVL.

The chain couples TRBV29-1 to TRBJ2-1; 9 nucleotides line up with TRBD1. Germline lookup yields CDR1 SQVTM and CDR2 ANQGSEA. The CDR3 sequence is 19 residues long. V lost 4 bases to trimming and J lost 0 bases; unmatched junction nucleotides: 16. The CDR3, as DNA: TGCAGCGTTGGGGGAGGTGGACAGGGGCTATCGAGCTCCTACAATGAGCAGTTCTTC. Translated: CSVGGGGQGLSSSYNEQFF.

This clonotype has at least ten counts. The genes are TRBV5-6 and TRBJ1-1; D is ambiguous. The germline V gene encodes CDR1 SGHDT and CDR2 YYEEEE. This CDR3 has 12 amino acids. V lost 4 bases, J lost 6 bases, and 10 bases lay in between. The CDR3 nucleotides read TGTGCCAGCAGCAGTATAACCCCTGAAGCTTTCTTT. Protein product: CASSSITPEAFF.

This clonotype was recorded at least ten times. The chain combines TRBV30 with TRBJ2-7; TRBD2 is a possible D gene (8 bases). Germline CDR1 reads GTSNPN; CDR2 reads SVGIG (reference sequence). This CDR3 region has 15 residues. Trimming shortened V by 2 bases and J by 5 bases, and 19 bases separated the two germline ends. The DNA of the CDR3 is TGTGCCTGGAGTCGAGGGGGCGGGAGGAAGAACGAGCAGTACTTC. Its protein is CAWSRGGGRKNEQYF.

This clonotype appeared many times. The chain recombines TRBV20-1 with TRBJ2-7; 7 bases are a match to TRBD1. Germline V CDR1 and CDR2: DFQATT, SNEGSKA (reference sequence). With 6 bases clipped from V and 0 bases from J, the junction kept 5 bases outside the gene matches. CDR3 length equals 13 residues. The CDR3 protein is CSAAGTASYEQYF. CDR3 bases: TGCAGTGCAGCCGGGACAGCCTCCTACGAGCAGTACTTC.

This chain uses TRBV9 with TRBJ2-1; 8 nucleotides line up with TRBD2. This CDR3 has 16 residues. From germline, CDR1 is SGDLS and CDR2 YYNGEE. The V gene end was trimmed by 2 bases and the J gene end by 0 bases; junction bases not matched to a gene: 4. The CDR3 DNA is TGTGCCAGCAGCGTGTCGGGAGGGAACTCCTACAATGAGCAGTTCTTC. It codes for CASSVSGGNSYNEQFF.

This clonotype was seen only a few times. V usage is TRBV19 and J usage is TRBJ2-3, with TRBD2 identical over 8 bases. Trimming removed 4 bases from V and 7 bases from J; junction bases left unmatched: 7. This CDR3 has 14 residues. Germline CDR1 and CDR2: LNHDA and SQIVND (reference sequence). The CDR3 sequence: CASSRAGERNTQYF. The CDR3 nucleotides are TGTGCCAGTAGTAGAGCGGGAGAGAGGAATACGCAGTATTTT.

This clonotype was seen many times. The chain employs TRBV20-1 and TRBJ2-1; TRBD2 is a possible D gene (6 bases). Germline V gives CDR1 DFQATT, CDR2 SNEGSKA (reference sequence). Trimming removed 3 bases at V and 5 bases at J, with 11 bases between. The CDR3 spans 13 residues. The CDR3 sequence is CSARGLLNNEQFF. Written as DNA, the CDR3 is TGCAGTGCTAGGGGACTTCTAAACAATGAGCAGTTCTTC.

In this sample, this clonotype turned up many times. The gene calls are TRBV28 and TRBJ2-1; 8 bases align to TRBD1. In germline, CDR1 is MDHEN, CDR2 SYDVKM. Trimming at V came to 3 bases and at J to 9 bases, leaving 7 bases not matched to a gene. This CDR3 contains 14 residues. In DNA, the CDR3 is TGTGCCAGCAGTTTTCACAGGGGGGAGGTTGAGCAGTTCTTC. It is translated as CASSFHRGEVEQFF. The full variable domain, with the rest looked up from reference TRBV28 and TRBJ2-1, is DVKVTQSSRYLVKRTGEKVFLECVQDMDHENMFWYRQDPGLGLRLIYFSYDVKMKEKGDIPEGYSVSREKKERFSLILESASTNQTSMYLCASSFHRGEVEQFFGPGTRLTVL.

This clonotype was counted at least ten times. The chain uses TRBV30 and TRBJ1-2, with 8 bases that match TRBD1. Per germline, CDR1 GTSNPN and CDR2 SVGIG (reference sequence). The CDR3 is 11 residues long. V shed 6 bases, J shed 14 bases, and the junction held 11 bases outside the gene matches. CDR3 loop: CACLSTRTGTF. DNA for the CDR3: TGTGCCTGCCTGTCTACAAGGACAGGGACCTTC.

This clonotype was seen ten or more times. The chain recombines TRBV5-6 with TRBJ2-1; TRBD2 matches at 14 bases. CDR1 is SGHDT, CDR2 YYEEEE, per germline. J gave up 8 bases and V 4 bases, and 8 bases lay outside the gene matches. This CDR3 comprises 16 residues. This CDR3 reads CASSDLGTSGSDEQFF. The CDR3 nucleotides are TGTGCCAGCAGCGACCTAGGGACTAGCGGGAGTGATGAGCAGTTCTTC.

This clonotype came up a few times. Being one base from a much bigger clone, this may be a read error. The CDR3 DNA is TGTGCCAGCGGGACTCTGACAGATACGCAGTATTTT. It translates to CASGTLTDTQYF. This chain links TRBV2 with TRBJ2-3, with D maybe TRBD2 (6 bases). From germline, CDR1 is SNHLY and CDR2 FYNNEI. The CDR3 covers 12 residues. V lost 8 bases, J lost 3 bases, and 9 bases lay in between.

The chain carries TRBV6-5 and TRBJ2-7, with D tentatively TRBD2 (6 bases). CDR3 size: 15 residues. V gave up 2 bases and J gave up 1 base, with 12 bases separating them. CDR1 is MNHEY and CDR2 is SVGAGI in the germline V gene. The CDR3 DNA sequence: TGTGCCAGCAGTTACACGCGGGACGGATCCTACGAGCAGTACTTC. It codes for CASSYTRDGSYEQYF.

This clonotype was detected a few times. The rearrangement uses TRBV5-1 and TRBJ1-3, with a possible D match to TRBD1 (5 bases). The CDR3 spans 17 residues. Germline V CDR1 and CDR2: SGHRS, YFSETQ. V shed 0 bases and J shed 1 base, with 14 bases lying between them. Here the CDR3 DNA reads TGCGCCAGCAGCTTGGGAATCCCTCAGGGATCTGGAAACACCATATATTTT. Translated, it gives CASSLGIPQGSGNTIYF.

The CDR3 DNA sequence: TGTGCCAGCAGCTCACCAGGCCTAGCGGGGTCCCGCGAGCAGTACTTC. Translation gives CASSSPGLAGSREQYF. The chain uses TRBV6-1 and TRBJ2-7; 9 bases map to TRBD2. The CDR3 runs to 16 residues. Germline lookup yields CDR1 MNHNS and CDR2 SASEGT. V was pared by 6 bases and J by 6 bases, with 15 bases of the junction left unmatched.

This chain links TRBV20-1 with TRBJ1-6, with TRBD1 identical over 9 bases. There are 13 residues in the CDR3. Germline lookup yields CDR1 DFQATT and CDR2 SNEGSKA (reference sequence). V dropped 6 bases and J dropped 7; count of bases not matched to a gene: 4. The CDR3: CSAQGQGNSPLHF. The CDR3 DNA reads TGCAGTGCCCAGGGACAGGGAAATTCACCCCTCCACTTT.

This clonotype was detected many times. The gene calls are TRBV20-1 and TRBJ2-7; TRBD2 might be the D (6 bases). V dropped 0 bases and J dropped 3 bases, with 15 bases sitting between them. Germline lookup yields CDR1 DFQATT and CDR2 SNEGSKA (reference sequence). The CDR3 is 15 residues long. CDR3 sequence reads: CSARDDGQDYYEQYF. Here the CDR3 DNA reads TGCAGTGCTAGAGATGACGGGCAGGACTACTACGAGCAGTACTTC.

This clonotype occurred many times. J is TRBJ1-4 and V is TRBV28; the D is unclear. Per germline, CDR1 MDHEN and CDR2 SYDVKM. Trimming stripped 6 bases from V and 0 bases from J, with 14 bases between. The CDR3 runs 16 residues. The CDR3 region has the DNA TGTGCCAGCAGCCTTGGAGTGGCTGCAACTAATGAAAAACTGTTTTTT. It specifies CASSLGVAATNEKLFF.

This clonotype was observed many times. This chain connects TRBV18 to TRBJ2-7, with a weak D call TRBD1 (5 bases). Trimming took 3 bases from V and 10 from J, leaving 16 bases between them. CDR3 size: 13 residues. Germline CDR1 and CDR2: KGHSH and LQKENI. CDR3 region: CASSPLAGSSQYF. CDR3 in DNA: TGTGCCAGCTCACCCTTGGCAGGGTCCTCCCAGTACTTC.

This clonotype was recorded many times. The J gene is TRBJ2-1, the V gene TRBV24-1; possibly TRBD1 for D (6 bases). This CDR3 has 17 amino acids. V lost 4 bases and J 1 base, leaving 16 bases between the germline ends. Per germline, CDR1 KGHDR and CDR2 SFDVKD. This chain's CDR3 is CATSDRTQGLSYNEQFF. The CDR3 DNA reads TGTGCCACCAGTGACCGAACGCAGGGGCTATCCTACAATGAGCAGTTCTTC.

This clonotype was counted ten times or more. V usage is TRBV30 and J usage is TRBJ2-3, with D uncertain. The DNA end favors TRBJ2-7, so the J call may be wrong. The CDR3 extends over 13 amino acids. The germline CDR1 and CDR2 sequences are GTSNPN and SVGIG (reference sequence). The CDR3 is CAWSAVRIHEQYF. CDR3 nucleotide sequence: TGTGCCTGGAGTGCCGTTCGGATCCACGAGCAGTACTTC.

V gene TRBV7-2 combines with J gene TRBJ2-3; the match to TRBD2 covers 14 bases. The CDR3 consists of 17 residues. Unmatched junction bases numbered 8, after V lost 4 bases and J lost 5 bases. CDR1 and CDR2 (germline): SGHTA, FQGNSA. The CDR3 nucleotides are TGTGCCAGCAGCTGGGAGGGACTAGCGGGAGAGAAAGATACGCAGTATTTT. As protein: CASSWEGLAGEKDTQYF.

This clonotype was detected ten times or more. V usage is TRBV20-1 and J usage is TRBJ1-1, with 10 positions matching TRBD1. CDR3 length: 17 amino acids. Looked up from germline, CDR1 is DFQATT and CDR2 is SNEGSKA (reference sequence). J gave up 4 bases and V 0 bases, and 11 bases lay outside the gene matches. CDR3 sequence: CSARESRRWTGGTEAFF. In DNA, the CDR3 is TGCAGTGCTAGAGAAAGTAGGCGGTGGACAGGGGGCACTGAAGCTTTCTTT.

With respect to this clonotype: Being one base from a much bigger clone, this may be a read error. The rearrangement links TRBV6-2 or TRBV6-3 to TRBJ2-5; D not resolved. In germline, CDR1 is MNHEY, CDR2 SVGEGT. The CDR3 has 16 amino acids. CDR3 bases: TGTGCCAGCAGTTCCGCCCGGCCTCAACTCCAAGAGACCCTGTACTTC. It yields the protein CASSSARPQLQETLYF.